The 15 T cell receptor beta chains below all came from one sample that was sequenced in a study of human T cells and chemical hapten exposure. Time point reported: patch test 2, 6 weeks after DPC sensitization. As for treatment: therapeutic diphenylcyclopropenone sensitization with weekly scalp DPC. TCRdb re-derived calls from the RACE reads in MiXCR, one entry per CDR3 protein. Among around 130,000 distinct CDR3 sequences, 10% to 15% were seen once, and the ten largest hold 1.1% to 1.5%. The input for sequencing was whole blood, taken in connection with sensitization to the hapten diphenylcyclopropenone (DPC). All receptors derive from a woman between 45 and 65 years old with alopecia areata. Some clones in this sample may be carry-over from other donors' samples.

This rearrangement joins TRBV11-2 to TRBJ2-5; no reliable D call. This CDR3 contains 13 residues. Trimming took 0 bases from V and 2 from J, leaving 4 bases between them. Germline loops: CDR1 SGHAT, CDR2 FQNNGV. The DNA of the CDR3 is TGTGCCAGCAGCTTAGAGGATCAAGAGACCCAGTACTTC. This codes for CASSLEDQETQYF.

This clonotype has just a few counts. This chain links TRBV7-8 with TRBJ2-7; D perhaps matches TRBD1 (6 bases). V gave up 3 bases and J gave up 0 bases, with 12 bases separating them. This CDR3 has 15 amino acids. Germline CDR1 reads SGHVS; CDR2 reads FQNEAQ. CDR3 residues: CASSFRDTLSYEQYF. CDR3 bases: TGTGCCAGCAGCTTCCGGGACACCCTCTCCTACGAGCAGTACTTC.

The chain carries TRBV5-4 and TRBJ2-6, with D unclear. Germline CDR1 and CDR2: SGHNT and YYREEE (reference sequence). This CDR3 has 15 amino acids. V was pared by 3 bases and J by 0 bases, with 7 bases between. Here the CDR3 reads CASSSQSSGANVLTF. As DNA, the CDR3 is TGTGCCAGCAGCTCACAGAGCTCTGGGGCCAACGTCCTGACTTTC.

The rearrangement joins TRBV11-3 to TRBJ2-4; 7 nucleotides line up with TRBD1. Unmatched junction bases numbered 11, after V lost 7 bases and J lost 2 bases. This CDR3 spans 16 amino acids. CDR1 and CDR2 from the germline V gene are SGHNT and YENEEA. CDR3 region: CASTDRQGFSKNIQYF. DNA for the CDR3: TGTGCCAGCACCGACCGACAGGGATTTTCCAAAAACATTCAGTACTTC.

There are a few counts of this clonotype. The genes are TRBV5-5 and TRBJ2-5, with TRBD2 as a possible D gene (5 bases). Germline V gene data show CDR1 as SGHKS and CDR2 as YYEKEE (reference sequence). The V end was cut by 2 bases, the J end by 8 bases, with 10 bases between. The CDR3 has 12 residues. The DNA of the CDR3 is TGTGCCAGCAGCTTAGGTGGGAGAACCCAGTACTTC. This gives the protein CASSLGGRTQYF.

This chain joins TRBV6-5 and TRBJ1-1, with TRBD1 matching 7 bases. The CDR3 is 14 residues long. The trim removed 5 bases at V and 1 base at J, leaving 4 bases unmatched. The germline gives CDR1 MNHEY, CDR2 SVGAGI. The CDR3 spells CASSKGTANTEAFF. CDR3 in DNA: TGTGCCAGCAGTAAGGGGACAGCGAACACTGAAGCTTTCTTT.

This clonotype was found a few times. The V call is TRBV9, the J call TRBJ2-3; weak D call: TRBD2 (5 bases). This CDR3 has 11 amino acids. The germline V gene encodes CDR1 SGDLS and CDR2 YYNGEE. The germline V and J ends were trimmed by 8 bases and 2 bases, with 6 bases remaining between them. The CDR3 loop is CASGLTDTQYF. In DNA form, the CDR3 reads TGTGCCAGTGGACTCACAGATACGCAGTATTTT.

This clonotype was seen more than once but under ten times. The chain joins TRBV19 to TRBJ2-7, with a weak D call TRBD1 (5 bases). The germline V and J ends were trimmed by 4 bases and 2 bases, with 9 bases remaining between them. There are 13 residues in the CDR3. Germline values: CDR1 LNHDA, CDR2 SQIVND (reference sequence). The CDR3 coding sequence is TGTGCCAGTAGTACAGGCAGGGCCTACGAGCAGTACTTC. Protein sequence: CASSTGRAYEQYF.

The rearrangement uses TRBV11-3 and TRBJ1-2; TRBD1 is a possible D gene (6 bases). Germline V gene lookup returns CDR1 SGHNT and CDR2 YENEEA. Deletions cut 5 bases from V and 0 bases from J, with 10 bases between. The CDR3 runs 14 residues. The CDR3 nucleotides are TGTGCCAGCAGCCCAGGGACAACTAACTATGGCTACACCTTC. Translation gives CASSPGTTNYGYTF.

The chain carries TRBV2 and TRBJ1-5, with a weak D call TRBD1 (5 bases). This CDR3 has 14 amino acids. V shed 6 bases and J shed 0 bases, with 9 bases lying between them. The germline gives CDR1 SNHLY, CDR2 FYNNEI. CDR3: CASRATVSNQPQHF. Written as DNA, the CDR3 is TGTGCCAGCAGGGCGACAGTTAGCAATCAGCCCCAGCATTTT.

In its sample, this clonotype was seen a few times. This chain joins TRBV5-1 and TRBJ2-3, with 7 bases aligning to TRBD1. The CDR3 sequence is 14 residues long. Germline CDR1 SGHRS, CDR2 YFSETQ. The trim removed 1 base at V and 4 bases at J, leaving 3 bases unmatched. Written as DNA, the CDR3 is TGCGCCAGCAGCTTGAACAGGGGCGCAGATACGCAGTATTTT. Amino acid sequence: CASSLNRGADTQYF.

In nucleotides, the CDR3 is TGTGCCAGCAGTCCCGGGACTAGCGGGACCTACGAGCAGTACTTC. Protein product: CASSPGTSGTYEQYF. The J gene is TRBJ2-7, the V gene TRBV28, with 13 bases identical to TRBD2. V trimming: 5 bases; J trimming: 2 bases; junction bases outside the gene matches: 3. The germline CDR1 and CDR2 sequences are MDHEN and SYDVKM. CDR3 length equals 15 residues.

The gene calls are TRBV20-1 and TRBJ2-2, with D possibly TRBD1 on 5 matching bases. The CDR3 is made up of 15 amino acids. The V and J ends lost 0 bases and 3 bases respectively, with 11 bases between them. Germline CDR1 reads DFQATT; CDR2 reads SNEGSKA (reference sequence). CDR3 bases: TGCAGTGCTAGAGATTTCCTCAGGGACACCGGGGAGCTGTTTTTT. Amino acids: CSARDFLRDTGELFF.

This clonotype was observed many times. The rearrangement uses TRBV28 and TRBJ2-5; D is possibly TRBD2 (5 bases). Between the trimmed V and J ends, which lost 6 bases and 5 bases, there was a span of 7 bases. The CDR3 spans 11 residues. Germline V gene lookup returns CDR1 MDHEN and CDR2 SYDVKM. CDR3 coding DNA: TGTGCCAGCAGCTTAGCGGAGACCCAGTACTTC. Amino acids: CASSLAETQYF. Based on the CDR3 plus reference TRBV28 and TRBJ2-5, the full variable domain is DVKVTQSSRYLVKRTGEKVFLECVQDMDHENMFWYRQDPGLGLRLIYFSYDVKMKEKGDIPEGYSVSREKKERFSLILESASTNQTSMYLCASSLAETQYFGPGTRLLVL.

This clonotype has a handful of counts. The chain employs TRBV7-2 and TRBJ2-7, with 7 bases lining up with TRBD2. V trimming: 5 bases; J trimming: 2 bases; junction bases outside the gene matches: 9. The CDR3 has 15 residues. The germline gives CDR1 SGHTA, CDR2 FQGNSA. CDR3 sequence (DNA): TGTGCCAGCAGCCTTCAGCGGGGCGGCCCCTACGAGCAGTACTTC. It specifies CASSLQRGGPYEQYF.